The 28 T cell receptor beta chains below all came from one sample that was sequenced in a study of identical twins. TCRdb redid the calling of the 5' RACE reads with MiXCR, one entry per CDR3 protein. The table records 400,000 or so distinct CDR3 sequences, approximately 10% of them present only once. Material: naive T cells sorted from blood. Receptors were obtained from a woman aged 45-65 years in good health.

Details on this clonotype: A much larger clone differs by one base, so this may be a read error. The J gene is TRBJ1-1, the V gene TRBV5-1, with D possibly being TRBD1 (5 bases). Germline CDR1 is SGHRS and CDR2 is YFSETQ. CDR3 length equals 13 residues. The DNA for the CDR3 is TGCGCCAGCTCGACAGTTGGGAACACTGAATCTTTCTTT. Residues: CASSTVGNTESFF. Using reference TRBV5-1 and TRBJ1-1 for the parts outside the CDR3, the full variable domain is KAGVTQTPRYLIKTRGQQVTLSCSPISGHRSVSWYQQTPGQGLQFLFEYFSETQRNKGNFPGRFSGRQFSNSRSEMNVSTLELGDSALYLCASSTVGNTESFFGQGTRLTVV.

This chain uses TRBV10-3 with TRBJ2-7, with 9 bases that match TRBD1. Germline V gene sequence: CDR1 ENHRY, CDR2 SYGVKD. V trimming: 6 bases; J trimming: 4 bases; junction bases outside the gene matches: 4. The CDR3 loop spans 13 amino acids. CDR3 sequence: CAISRDRAYEQYV. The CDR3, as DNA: TGTGCCATCAGCCGGGACAGGGCTTACGAGCAGTACGTC.

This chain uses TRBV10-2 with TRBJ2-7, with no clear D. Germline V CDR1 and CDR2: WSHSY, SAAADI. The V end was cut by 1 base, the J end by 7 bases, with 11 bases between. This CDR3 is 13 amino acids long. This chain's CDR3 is CASSELIAGEQYV. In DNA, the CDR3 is TGCGCCAGCAGTGAGTTGATCGCAGGAGAGCAGTACGTC.

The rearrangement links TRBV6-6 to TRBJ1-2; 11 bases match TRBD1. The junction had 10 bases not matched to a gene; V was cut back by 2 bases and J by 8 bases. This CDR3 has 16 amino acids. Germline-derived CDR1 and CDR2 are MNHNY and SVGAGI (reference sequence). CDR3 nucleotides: TGTGCCAGCAGTTACCCTTCCGGACAGGGGGCGCAAGGCTACACCTTC. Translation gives CASSYPSGQGAQGYTF.

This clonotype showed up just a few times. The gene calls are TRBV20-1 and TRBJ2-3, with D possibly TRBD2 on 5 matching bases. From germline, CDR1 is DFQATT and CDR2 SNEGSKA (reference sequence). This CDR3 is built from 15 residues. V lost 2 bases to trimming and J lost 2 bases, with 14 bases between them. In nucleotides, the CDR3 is TGCAGTGCTAGAAGATTTAGCGCATTCACAGATACGCAGTATTTT. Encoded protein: CSARRFSAFTDTQYF.

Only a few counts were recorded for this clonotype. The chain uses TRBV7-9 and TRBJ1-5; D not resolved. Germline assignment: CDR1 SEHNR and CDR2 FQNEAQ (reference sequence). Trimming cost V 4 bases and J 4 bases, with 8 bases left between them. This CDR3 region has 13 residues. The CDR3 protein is CASSSGRNQPQHF. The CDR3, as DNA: TGTGCCAGCAGCTCCGGCAGAAATCAGCCCCAGCATTTT.

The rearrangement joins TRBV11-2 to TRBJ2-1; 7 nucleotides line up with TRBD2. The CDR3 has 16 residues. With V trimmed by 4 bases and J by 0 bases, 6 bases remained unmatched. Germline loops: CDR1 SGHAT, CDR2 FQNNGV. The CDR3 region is CASSSREPPSYNEQFF. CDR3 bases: TGTGCCAGCAGCTCGCGGGAGCCCCCCTCCTACAATGAGCAGTTCTTC.

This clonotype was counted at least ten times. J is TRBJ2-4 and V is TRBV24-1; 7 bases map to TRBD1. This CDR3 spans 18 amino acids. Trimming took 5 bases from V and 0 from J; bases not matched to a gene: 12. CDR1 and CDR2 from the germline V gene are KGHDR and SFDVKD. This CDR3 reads CATSAEDDRVLAKNIQYF. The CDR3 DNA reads TGTGCCACCAGTGCCGAAGATGACAGGGTCCTAGCCAAAAACATTCAGTACTTC.

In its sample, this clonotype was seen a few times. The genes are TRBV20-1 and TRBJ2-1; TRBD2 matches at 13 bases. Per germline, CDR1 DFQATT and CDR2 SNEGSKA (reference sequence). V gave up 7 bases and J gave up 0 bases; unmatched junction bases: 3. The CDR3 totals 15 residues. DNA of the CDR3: TGCAGTGGGGGACTAGCGGGGAGCTCCTACAATGAGCAGTTCTTC. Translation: CSGGLAGSSYNEQFF.

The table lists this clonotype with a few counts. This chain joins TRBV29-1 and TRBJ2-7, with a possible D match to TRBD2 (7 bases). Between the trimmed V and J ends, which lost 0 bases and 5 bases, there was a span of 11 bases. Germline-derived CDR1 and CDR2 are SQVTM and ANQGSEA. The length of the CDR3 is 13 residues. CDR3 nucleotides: TGCAGCGTTGAAGACAGGGGAGGGGACGAGCAGTACTTC. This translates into CSVEDRGGDEQYF.

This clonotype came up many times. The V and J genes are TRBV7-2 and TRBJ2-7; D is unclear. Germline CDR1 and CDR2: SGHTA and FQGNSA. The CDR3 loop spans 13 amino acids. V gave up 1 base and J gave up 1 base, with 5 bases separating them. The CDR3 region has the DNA TGTGCCAGCAGCTTAGGTTTGTCCTACGAGCAGTACTTC. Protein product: CASSLGLSYEQYF.

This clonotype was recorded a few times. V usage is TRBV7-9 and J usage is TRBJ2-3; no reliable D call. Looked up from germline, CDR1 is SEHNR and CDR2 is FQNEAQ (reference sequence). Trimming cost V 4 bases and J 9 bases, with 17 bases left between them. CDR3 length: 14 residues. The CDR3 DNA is TGTGCCAGCAGCTCGGACGGGCCGCCGGTCACGCAGTATTTT. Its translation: CASSSDGPPVTQYF.

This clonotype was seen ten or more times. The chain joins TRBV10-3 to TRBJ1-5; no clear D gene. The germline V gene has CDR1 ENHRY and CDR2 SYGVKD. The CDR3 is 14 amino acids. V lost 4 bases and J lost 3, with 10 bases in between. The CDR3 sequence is CAISAEGDNQPQHF. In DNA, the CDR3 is TGTGCCATCAGTGCAGAGGGTGACAATCAGCCCCAGCATTTT.

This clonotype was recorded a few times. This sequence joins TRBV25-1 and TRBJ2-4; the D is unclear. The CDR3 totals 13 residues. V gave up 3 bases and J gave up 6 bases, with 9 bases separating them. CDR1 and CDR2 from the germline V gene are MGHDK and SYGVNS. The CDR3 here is CASSDGPINIQYF. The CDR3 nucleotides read TGTGCCAGCAGTGACGGACCGATAAACATTCAGTACTTC.

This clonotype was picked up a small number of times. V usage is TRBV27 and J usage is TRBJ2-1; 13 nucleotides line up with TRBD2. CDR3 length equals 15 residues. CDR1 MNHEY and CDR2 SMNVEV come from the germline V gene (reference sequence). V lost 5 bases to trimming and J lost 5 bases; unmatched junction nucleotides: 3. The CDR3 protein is CASSHGTSGNNEQFF. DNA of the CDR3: TGTGCCAGCAGTCACGGGACTAGCGGGAACAATGAGCAGTTCTTC.

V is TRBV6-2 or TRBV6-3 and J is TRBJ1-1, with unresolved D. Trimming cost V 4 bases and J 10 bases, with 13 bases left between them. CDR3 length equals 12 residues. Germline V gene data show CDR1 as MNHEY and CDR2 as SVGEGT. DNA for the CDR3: TGTGCCAGCAGTTTCGGGCCCGCTGGAGCTTTCTTT. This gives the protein CASSFGPAGAFF.

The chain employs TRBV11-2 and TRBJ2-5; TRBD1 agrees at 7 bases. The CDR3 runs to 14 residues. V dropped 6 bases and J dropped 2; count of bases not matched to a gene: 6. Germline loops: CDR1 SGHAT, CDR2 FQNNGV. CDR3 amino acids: CASRLGTAQETQYF. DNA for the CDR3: TGTGCCAGCAGGCTAGGGACAGCTCAAGAGACCCAGTACTTC.

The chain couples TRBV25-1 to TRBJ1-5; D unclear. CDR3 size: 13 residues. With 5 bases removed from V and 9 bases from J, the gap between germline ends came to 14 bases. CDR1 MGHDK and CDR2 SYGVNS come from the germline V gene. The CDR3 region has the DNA TGTGCCAGCAGTAACCTGGGAGACGGGCCCCAGCATTTT. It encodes CASSNLGDGPQHF.

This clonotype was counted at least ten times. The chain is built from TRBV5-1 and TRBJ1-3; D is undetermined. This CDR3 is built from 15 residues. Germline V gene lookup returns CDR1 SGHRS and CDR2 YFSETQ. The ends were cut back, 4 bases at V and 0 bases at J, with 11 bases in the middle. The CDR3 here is CASSAGWGSGNTIYF. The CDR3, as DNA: TGCGCCAGCAGCGCGGGTTGGGGCTCTGGAAACACCATATATTTT.

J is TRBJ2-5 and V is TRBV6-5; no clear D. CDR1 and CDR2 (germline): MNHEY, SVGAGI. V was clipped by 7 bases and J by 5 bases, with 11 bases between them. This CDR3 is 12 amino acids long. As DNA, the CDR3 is TGTGCCAGCAAGACGGGCCGGGAGACCCAGTACTTC. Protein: CASKTGRETQYF.

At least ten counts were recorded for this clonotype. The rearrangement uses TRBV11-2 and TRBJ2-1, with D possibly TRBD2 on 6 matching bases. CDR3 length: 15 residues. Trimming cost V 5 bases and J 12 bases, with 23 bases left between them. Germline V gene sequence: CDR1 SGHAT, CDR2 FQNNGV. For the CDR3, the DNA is TGTGCCAGCAGCCGCCGGGAGACGGGTGTAAAGTCGCAGTTCTTC. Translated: CASSRRETGVKSQFF.

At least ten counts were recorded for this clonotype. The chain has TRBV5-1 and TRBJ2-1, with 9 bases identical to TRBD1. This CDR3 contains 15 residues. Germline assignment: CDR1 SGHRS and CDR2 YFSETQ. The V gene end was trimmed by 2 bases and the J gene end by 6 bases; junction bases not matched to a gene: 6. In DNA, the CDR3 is TGCGCCAGCAGCTTAGCCCCGGGACAGGGCAATGAGCAGTTCTTC. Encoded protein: CASSLAPGQGNEQFF. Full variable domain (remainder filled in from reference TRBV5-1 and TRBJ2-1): KAGVTQTPRYLIKTRGQQVTLSCSPISGHRSVSWYQQTPGQGLQFLFEYFSETQRNKGNFPGRFSGRQFSNSRSEMNVSTLELGDSALYLCASSLAPGQGNEQFFGPGTRLTVL.

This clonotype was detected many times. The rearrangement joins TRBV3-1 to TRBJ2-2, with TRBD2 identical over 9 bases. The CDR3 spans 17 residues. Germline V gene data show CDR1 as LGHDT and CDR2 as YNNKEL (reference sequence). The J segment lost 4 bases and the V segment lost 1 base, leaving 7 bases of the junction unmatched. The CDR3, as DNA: TGTGCCAGCAGCCAAGCGAGCCTAGCGGGGACCACCGGGGAGCTGTTTTTT. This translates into CASSQASLAGTTGELFF.

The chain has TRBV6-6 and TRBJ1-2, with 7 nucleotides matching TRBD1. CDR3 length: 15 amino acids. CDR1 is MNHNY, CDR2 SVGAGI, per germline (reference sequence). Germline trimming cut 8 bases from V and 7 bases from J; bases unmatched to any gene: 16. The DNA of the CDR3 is TGTGCCAGCTTAACAGGGGTAGGGTCTGTGGGTGGCTACACCTTC. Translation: CASLTGVGSVGGYTF.

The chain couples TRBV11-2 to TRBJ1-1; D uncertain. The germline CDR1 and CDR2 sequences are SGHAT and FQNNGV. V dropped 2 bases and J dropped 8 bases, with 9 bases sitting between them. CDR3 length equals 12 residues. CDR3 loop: CASSLSGREAFF. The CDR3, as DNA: TGTGCCAGCAGCTTAAGTGGACGGGAAGCTTTCTTT.

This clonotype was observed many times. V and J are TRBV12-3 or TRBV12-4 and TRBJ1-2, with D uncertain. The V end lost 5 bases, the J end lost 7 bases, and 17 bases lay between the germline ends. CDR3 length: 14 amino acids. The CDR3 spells CASSRIGGRGGYTF. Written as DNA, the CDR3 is TGTGCCAGCAGTCGCATCGGAGGGCGGGGTGGCTACACCTTC.

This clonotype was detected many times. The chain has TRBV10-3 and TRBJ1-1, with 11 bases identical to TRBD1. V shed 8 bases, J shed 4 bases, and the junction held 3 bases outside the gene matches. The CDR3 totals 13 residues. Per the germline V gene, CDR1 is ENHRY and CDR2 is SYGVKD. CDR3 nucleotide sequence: TGTGCCATCGGGACAGGGGGAGGCACTGAAGCTTTCTTT. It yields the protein CAIGTGGGTEAFF.

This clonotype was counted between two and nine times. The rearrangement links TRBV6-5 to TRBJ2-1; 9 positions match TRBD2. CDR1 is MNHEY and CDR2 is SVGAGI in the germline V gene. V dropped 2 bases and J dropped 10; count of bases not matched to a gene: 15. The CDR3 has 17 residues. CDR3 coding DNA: TGTGCCAGCAGTTACGGGGGGGTTGGCGGGAGGGTAAAGGAGCAGTTCTTC. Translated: CASSYGGVGGRVKEQFF.